The source of this T cell receptor beta chain is a study of T cells in tuberculosis. Study overall: PBMC were archived before or within 7 days of starting treatment.

Germline CDR1 reads MDHEN; CDR2 reads SYDVKM. V lost 7 bases and J lost 7, with 16 bases in between. The CDR3 is made up of 13 amino acids. The time point was: new active TB diagnosis, blood taken before or within 7 days of starting treatment. Included patients were adults of at least 18, HIV-seronegative, South African. On average approximately 100,000 T cells per donor were immunosequenced. Generated by immunoSEQ multiplex PCR, the TCRdb table keeps only in-frame clones and is missing some. The sample carries fewer than 40,000 clones, about 84% recorded once. General study results and limits: Active tuberculosis patients had shorter CDR3-alpha; the beta difference was nonsignificant.

This clone was recorded a few times. No antigen is known for it. The chain joins TRBV28 to TRBJ2-5; D gene uncertain. The sample was PBMCs, taken at tuberculosis diagnosis. The source is an adult with tuberculosis. In nucleotides, the CDR3 is TGTGCCAGCACTCTAGGCACCAAAGGGACCCAGTACTTC. Translation: CASTLGTKGTQYF.